Following are 20 T cell receptor beta chains from one sample sequenced in a study of blood T cell repertoires in COVID-19. TCRdb's table, derived via immunoSEQ multiplex PCR, lists solely in-frame clones and lacks some. The repertoire holds 250,000 to 300,000 clones, with 88% as singletons. Sequences were obtained from peripheral blood. These receptors all stem from a woman between 65 and 79 years old with COVID-19, enrolled during active disease.

This clone was seen a single time. V usage is TRBV9 and J usage is TRBJ2-2; no reliable D call. The V and J ends lost 1 base and 1 base respectively, with 5 bases between them. CDR3 length equals 14 residues. The germline gives CDR1 SGDLS, CDR2 YYNGEE. Here the CDR3 DNA reads TGTGCCAGCAGCGTACTAAAGAACACCGGGGAGCTGTTTTTT. Its translation is CASSVLKNTGELFF. Drawing the rest from reference TRBV9 and TRBJ2-2, the complete variable domain is DSGVTQTPKHLITATGQRVTLRCSPRSGDLSVYWYQQSLDQGLQFLIQYYNGEERAKGNILERFSAQQFPDLHSELNLSSLELGDSALYFCASSVLKNTGELFFGEGSRLTVL.

This clone occurred once. CDR3 bases: TGTGCCAGCAGTTTATACCTACCCGGGGCAGGGTCGCTGGAGGGGCAGTACTTC. Protein product: CASSLYLPGAGSLEGQYF. The chain joins TRBV27 to TRBJ2-7, with D tentatively TRBD2 (6 bases). This CDR3 has 18 amino acids. Germline loops: CDR1 MNHEY, CDR2 SMNVEV (reference sequence). Between the trimmed V and J ends, which lost 1 base and 9 bases, there was a span of 28 bases.

This chain links TRBV11-1 with TRBJ1-6; unclear D gene. V was cut by 4 bases and J by 10 bases, with 17 bases left in between. Germline assignment: CDR1 SGHAT and CDR2 FQDESV (reference sequence). This CDR3 is 15 amino acids long. The CDR3 coding sequence is TGTGCCAGCAGCTCCCGGGAGTCCGTGAGCTCACCCCTCCACTTT. Translating gives CASSSRESVSSPLHF.

The V call is TRBV27, the J call TRBJ2-1; 8 bases align to TRBD1. The length of the CDR3 is 17 residues. The germline V gene has CDR1 MNHEY and CDR2 SMNVEV (reference sequence). V shed 2 bases and J 0 bases; nucleotides not matched to a gene: 6. This CDR3 is CASSLLQGGSSYNEQFF. The CDR3 nucleotides are TGTGCCAGCAGTTTACTACAGGGGGGAAGCTCCTACAATGAGCAGTTCTTC.

The chain joins TRBV6-6 to TRBJ2-1; 10 bases are a match to TRBD2. The CDR3 is 14 residues long. The V segment lost 9 bases and the J segment 9 bases; nucleotides outside the gene matches: 11. CDR1 and CDR2 (germline): MNHNY, SVGAGI (reference sequence). The CDR3 DNA follows: TGTGCCAGTATCGAAGCGGGAGGGCGAGCTGAGCAGTTCTTC. Translated: CASIEAGGRAEQFF.

This chain links TRBV4-2 with TRBJ2-7, with 10 bases identical to TRBD2. CDR1 is LGHNA, CDR2 YNFKEQ, per germline. The ends lost 0 bases at V and 3 bases at J; junction bases unmatched: 2. The length of the CDR3 is 15 residues. The CDR3, as DNA: TGTGCCAGCAGCCAAGAAGCGGGGGGGATCTACGAGCAGTACTTC. Translating gives CASSQEAGGIYEQYF.

In its sample, this clone was seen a few times. For the CDR3, the DNA is TGTGCCAGCAACAAAGGAGGGCGGGGGGAAAAACTGTTTTTT. Translating gives CASNKGGRGEKLFF. This chain links TRBV28 with TRBJ1-4, with a weak D call TRBD1 (5 bases). Trimming took off 7 bases at V and 8 bases at J, with 17 bases between the two ends. Germline CDR1 MDHEN, CDR2 SYDVKM. This CDR3 is built from 14 residues.

The chain combines TRBV24-1 with TRBJ2-1; unclear D gene. V was cut by 4 bases and J by 1 base, with 16 bases left in between. CDR3 length: 17 amino acids. CDR1 KGHDR and CDR2 SFDVKD come from the germline V gene. The CDR3 spells CATSEVTASGSYNEQFF. CDR3 in DNA: TGTGCCACCAGTGAAGTGACCGCCTCGGGTTCCTACAATGAGCAGTTCTTC.

The rearrangement joins TRBV24-1 to TRBJ1-2; D is unresolved. V lost 5 bases and J lost 4, with 13 bases in between. Germline V gene lookup returns CDR1 KGHDR and CDR2 SFDVKD. The CDR3 consists of 14 residues. The CDR3 DNA reads as TGTGCCACCAGTGCACGGGATGTCAGCTATGGCTACACCTTC. It specifies CATSARDVSYGYTF.

The V and J genes are TRBV19 and TRBJ1-5; D not certain. Germline V lookup: CDR1 LNHDA, CDR2 SQIVND (reference sequence). The CDR3 contains 16 residues. Deletions cut 3 bases from V and 3 bases from J, with 15 bases between. CDR3: CASSIWIRGNNQPQHF. The CDR3 DNA reads TGTGCCAGTAGTATCTGGATTCGGGGTAACAATCAGCCCCAGCATTTT.

The count of this clone is one. The DNA of the CDR3 is TGTGCCTGGAGTGTTCCCTATGGGAGAGGCCAAGAGACCCAGTACTTC. It yields the protein CAWSVPYGRGQETQYF. The J gene is TRBJ2-5, the V gene TRBV30; TRBD2 is a possible D gene (5 bases). The germline gives CDR1 GTSNPN, CDR2 SVGIG (reference sequence). The V end was cut by 0 bases, the J end by 1 base, with 15 bases between. This CDR3 region has 16 residues. Complete variable domain (other parts from reference TRBV30 and TRBJ2-5): SQTIHQWPATLVQPVGSPLSLECTVEGTSNPNLYWYRQAAGRGLQLLFYSVGIGQISSEVPQNLSASRPQDRQFILSSKKLLLSDSGFYLCAWSVPYGRGQETQYFGPGTRLLVL.

The table lists this clone with a few counts. The genes are TRBV7-9 and TRBJ2-7; a weak D match, TRBD2 (6 bases). Germline values: CDR1 SEHNR, CDR2 FQNEAQ (reference sequence). The ends were cut back, 5 bases at V and 5 bases at J, with 10 bases in the middle. The length of the CDR3 is 12 residues. DNA of the CDR3: TGTGCCAGCAGCAAACTAGCAGACGAGCAGTACTTC. Translating it yields CASSKLADEQYF.

J is TRBJ1-1 and V is TRBV11-2, with D possibly TRBD1 on 6 matching bases. Germline CDR1 reads SGHAT; CDR2 reads FQNNGV. This CDR3 comprises 13 residues. The V end lost 5 bases, the J end lost 5 bases, and 12 bases lay between the germline ends. The CDR3 sequence: CASSPQGITEAFF. DNA for the CDR3: TGTGCCAGCAGCCCACAGGGTATAACTGAAGCTTTCTTT.

The chain is built from TRBV12-3 or TRBV12-4 and TRBJ2-4, with D perhaps matching TRBD1 (6 bases). Trimming cost V 5 bases and J 13 bases, with 12 bases left between them. CDR3 length equals 11 residues. CDR3 protein: CASSQTGPQYF. CDR3 DNA sequence: TGTGCCAGCAGTCAAACAGGGCCCCAGTACTTC.

This clone was picked up a small number of times. This sequence joins TRBV7-3 and TRBJ2-1, with 10 bases lining up with TRBD2. The CDR3 spans 14 residues. V shed 6 bases and J 6 bases; nucleotides not matched to a gene: 5. Germline values: CDR1 SGHTA, CDR2 FQGTGA. In DNA form, the CDR3 reads TGTGCCAGCAGTAGCCTAGCGGGAGCCAATGAGCAGTTCTTC. Translated, it gives CASSSLAGANEQFF. Filled out from reference TRBV7-3 and TRBJ2-1, the complete variable domain reads GAGVSQTPSNKVTEKGKYVELRCDPISGHTALYWYRQSLGQGPEFLIYFQGTGAADDSGLPNDRFFAVRPEGSVSTLKIQRTERGDSAVYLCASSSLAGANEQFFGPGTRLTVL.

This clone has more than one count but fewer than ten. This rearrangement joins TRBV19 to TRBJ2-3; TRBD2 matches at 12 bases. Germline V lookup: CDR1 LNHDA, CDR2 SQIVND (reference sequence). CDR3 length equals 18 residues. J was trimmed by 3 bases and V by 6 bases; bases with no gene match: 13. The DNA for the CDR3 is TGTGCCAGTAGGACTAGCGGGAGAGCCGTCGGAAAAACAGATACGCAGTATTTT. It codes for CASRTSGRAVGKTDTQYF. Combining the CDR3 with reference TRBV19 and TRBJ2-3 gives the whole variable domain DGGITQSPKYLFRKEGQNVTLSCEQNLNHDAMYWYRQDPGQGLRLIYYSQIVNDFQKGDIAEGYSVSREKKESFPLTVTSAQKNPTAFYLCASRTSGRAVGKTDTQYFGPGTRLTVL.

The chain joins TRBV24-1 to TRBJ1-2, with D hard to call. Germline CDR1 KGHDR, CDR2 SFDVKD. Trimming removed 9 bases from V and 5 bases from J, with 18 bases in between. This CDR3 is 14 amino acids long. CDR3 DNA: TGTGCCACCCTCACGAACAGAAATTGGTATGGCTACACCTTC. Translated: CATLTNRNWYGYTF.

The chain joins TRBV7-9 to TRBJ1-2; 9 bases are a match to TRBD1. After removal of 5 bases from V and 2 bases from J, the junction contained 15 bases not matched to a gene. The CDR3 extends over 18 amino acids. Germline V gene sequence: CDR1 SEHNR, CDR2 FQNEAQ (reference sequence). DNA of the CDR3: TGTGCCAGCAGCCCCTACCCCCGGTTTGGGACAGGGAACTATGGCTACACCTTC. It specifies CASSPYPRFGTGNYGYTF.

CDR3 coding DNA: TGTGCCTGGAGTGTAGAGAGGACTAGCGGCACAGATACGCAGTATTTT. Amino acids: CAWSVERTSGTDTQYF. This chain connects TRBV30 to TRBJ2-3; 9 nucleotides agree with TRBD2. V dropped 0 bases and J dropped 1; count of bases not matched to a gene: 5. Germline assignment: CDR1 GTSNPN and CDR2 SVGIG (reference sequence). This CDR3 has 16 residues. Full variable domain (missing parts from reference TRBV30 and TRBJ2-3): SQTIHQWPATLVQPVGSPLSLECTVEGTSNPNLYWYRQAAGRGLQLLFYSVGIGQISSEVPQNLSASRPQDRQFILSSKKLLLSDSGFYLCAWSVERTSGTDTQYFGPGTRLTVL.

V and J are TRBV20-1 and TRBJ1-2; 7 bases fit TRBD1. Trimming at V came to 3 bases and at J to 8 bases, leaving 12 bases not matched to a gene. Germline V gives CDR1 DFQATT, CDR2 SNEGSKA (reference sequence). The CDR3 runs 14 residues. CDR3 region: CSASARGESLGYTF. The CDR3 DNA follows: TGCAGTGCTAGTGCCAGGGGGGAGTCCTTGGGCTACACCTTC.